This T cell receptor (beta chain) is drawn from a study of cytomegalovirus exposure and HLA in healthy donors. General observations from the study: V segments that were indistinguishable, TRBV6-2 and TRBV6-3 among them, were omitted from analysis.

The PCR used 60 Vbeta and 13 Jbeta primers. The method was immunoSEQ multiplex PCR; TCRdb's version includes in-frame clones alone and lacks a portion of them. This sample has roughly 120,000 clones, with approximately 82% found just once. Note on this clone: The antigen is unknown.

Germline CDR1 GTSNPN, CDR2 SVGIG (reference sequence). The ends lost 0 bases at V and 5 bases at J; junction bases unmatched: 8. The length of the CDR3 is 16 residues. The chain employs TRBV30 and TRBJ2-1; 9 bases are a match to TRBD2. The specimen was PBMCs. This TCR was recovered from a man aged 30 to 45 in good health and CMV-seropositive. CDR3 protein: CAWSVGGAGGHNEQFF. The CDR3 DNA is TGTGCCTGGAGTGTAGGGGGAGCGGGGGGACACAATGAGCAGTTCTTC.